This T cell receptor beta chain derives from a study of Graves' ophthalmopathy and Graves' hyperthyroidism. Overall study findings and caveats: The model predicted ophthalmopathy progression with around 69% sensitivity and around 74% specificity.

In the case of this clonotype: The antigen is undetermined.

CDR1 and CDR2 (germline): MDHEN, SYDVKM. Trimming removed 3 bases at V and 4 bases at J, with 13 bases between. The CDR3 length is 14 residues. Using RNA transcripts, the TCR beta CDR3 regions were amplified. HTBI primers primed a first-round RT-PCR, and a second-round multiplex PCR followed. TCRdb used MiXCR to reprocess the multiplex PCR reads, holding one entry per CDR3 protein. The sample shows under 400,000 distinct CDR3 sequences, around a sixth of them seen only once. Sequenced: peripheral blood. This receptor was identified in an adult man with Graves' ophthalmopathy. V usage is TRBV28 and J usage is TRBJ2-7; weak D call: TRBD2 (5 bases). CDR3 in amino acids: CASSFTGILYEQYF. DNA for the CDR3: TGTGCCAGCAGTTTTACGGGAATCCTGTACGAGCAGTACTTC.